This T cell receptor (beta chain) derives from a study of memory CD4+ T cells and cytomegalovirus serostatus. The sort gate was single viable CD3+CD4+CD8-CD45RO+ cells for memory CD4+ T cells. Positive selection with CD4 microbeads enriched total CD4+ T cells. Per the study methods: After removing out-of-frame reads, approximately 2 million distinct TCRbeta sequences remained. Sequenced by immunoSEQ multiplex PCR; TCRdb stores in-frame clones only, minus some. That table gives V, J and clone size, and the DNA gave D and trimming. This sample has some 48,000 clones, with roughly 78% found just once. With 4 bases removed from V and 7 bases from J, the gap between germline ends came to 16 bases. The CDR3 is 15 residues long. CDR1 SNHLY and CDR2 FYNNEI come from the germline V gene.

This receptor was obtained from an adult in good health and CMV-seronegative. The sequencing input was memory CD4+ T cells from blood. The rearrangement links TRBV2 to TRBJ2-2; tentatively, D is TRBD2 (5 bases). CDR3 bases: TGTGCCAGCAGTGTGTTGGGTGGGAGATACGGGGAGCTGTTTTTT. Its translation: CASSVLGGRYGELFF.